The clone carrying this TCR beta chain has just a few counts. Its antigen is still unknown. Treatment meaning: roughly 11-day PBMC culture with coronavirus spike peptide pools or control peptides (ViraFEST assay). The entry originates in a study of vaccination and CD4 T cells after COVID-19. About the study: Recovered-phase convalescent patients showed SARS-CoV-2 positivity by nasal swab PCR; eight or nine were mild, one severe.

Scientists ran DNA taken from cultured CD4+ T cells through the Oncomine TCR Beta short-read assay for sequencing. CD4+ T cells were cultured, and genomic DNA was extracted from them. TCRdb passed the PCR reads through MiXCR, listing each CDR3 protein once. The repertoire holds roughly 10,000 distinct CDR3 sequences, with approximately 29% as singletons. The sample consisted of CD4+ T cells from blood, cultured in vitro, taken after SARS-CoV-2 vaccination. The sequence was collected from a human donor who had recovered from COVID-19.

The CDR3 loop reads CSASVGLGNTIYF. The CDR3 region has the DNA TGCAGTGCTAGTGTGGGTCTTGGAAACACCATATATTTT. The chain has TRBV20-1 and TRBJ1-3; D remains ambiguous. The germline gives CDR1 DFQATT, CDR2 SNEGSKA (reference sequence). Trimming cost V 3 bases and J 3 bases, with 9 bases left between them. The CDR3 totals 13 residues.